The T cell receptor beta chain described here comes from a study of OX40 agonist ivuxolimab in advanced cancers. Overall study context: Treatment of patients was with ivuxolimab, an agonistic anti-OX40 (CD134) antibody. Patients were roughly 87% male with ages roughly 23 to 79, mean roughly 64.

It was autoimmune disease history or systemic immunosuppression that excluded patients. Clones were sequenced by immunoSEQ multiplex PCR, and TCRdb holds only the in-frame ones, with some missing. The table records over 55,000 clones, about four fifths of them present only once. CDR3 length: 19 amino acids. The J segment lost 1 base and the V segment lost 4 bases, leaving 14 bases of the junction unmatched. CDR1 SGDLS and CDR2 YYNGEE come from the germline V gene. The TCR was taken from an adult with an advanced solid tumor such as melanoma, head and neck, liver or kidney cancer. The source was CD4+ or CD8+ T cells sorted from blood, collected in a trial of the OX40 agonist ivuxolimab. The rearrangement links TRBV9 to TRBJ2-3; 11 bases align to TRBD2. The CDR3 DNA sequence: TGTGCCAGCAGCCCCCGGGGGGCTAGCGGGGGGCGGGGCACAGATACGCAGTATTTT. It codes for CASSPRGASGGRGTDTQYF.